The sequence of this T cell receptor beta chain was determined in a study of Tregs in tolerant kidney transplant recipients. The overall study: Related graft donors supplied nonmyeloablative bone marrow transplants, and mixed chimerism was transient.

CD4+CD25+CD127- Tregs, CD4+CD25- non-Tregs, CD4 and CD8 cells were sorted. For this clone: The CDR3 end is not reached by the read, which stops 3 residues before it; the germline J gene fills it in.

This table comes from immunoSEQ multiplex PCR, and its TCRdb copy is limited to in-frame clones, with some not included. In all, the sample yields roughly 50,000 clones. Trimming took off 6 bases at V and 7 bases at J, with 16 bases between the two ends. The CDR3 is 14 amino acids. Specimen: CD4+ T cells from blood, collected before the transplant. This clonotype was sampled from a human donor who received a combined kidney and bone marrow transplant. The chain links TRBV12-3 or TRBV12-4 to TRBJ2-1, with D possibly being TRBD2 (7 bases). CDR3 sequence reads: CASSTGGQGNEQFF. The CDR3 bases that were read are TGTGCCAGCAGCACCGGGGGGCAGGGAAATGAG.